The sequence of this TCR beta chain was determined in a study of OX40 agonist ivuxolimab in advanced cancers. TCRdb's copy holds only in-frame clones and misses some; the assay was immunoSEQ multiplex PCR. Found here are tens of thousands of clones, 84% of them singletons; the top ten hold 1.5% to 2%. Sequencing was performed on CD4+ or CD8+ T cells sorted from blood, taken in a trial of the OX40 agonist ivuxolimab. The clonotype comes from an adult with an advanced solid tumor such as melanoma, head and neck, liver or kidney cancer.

The chain's CDR3 is CASSERGNTEAFF. CDR3 nucleotide sequence: TGCGCCAGCAGTGAAAGGGGGAACACTGAAGCTTTCTTT. This chain joins TRBV10-1 and TRBJ1-1, with a weak D call TRBD1 (5 bases). This CDR3 contains 13 residues. Germline V gives CDR1 WNHNN, CDR2 SYGVQD (reference sequence). V was shortened by 3 bases and J by 1 base, with 6 bases between the two germline ends.